This TCR beta chain was captured in a study of shared clonotypes between healthy human individuals. Study information: CD8 memory received one plate per donor, CD8 naive two, CD4 memory three and CD4 naive three.

At deep level, the assay was performed. TCRdb's table, derived via immunoSEQ multiplex PCR, lists solely in-frame clones and lacks some. The sample has more than 2,000,000 clones, 85% to 95% seen once. Worth noting for this clone: Its antigen remains unidentified.

Germline loops: CDR1 SGHDT, CDR2 YYEEEE. V was clipped by 4 bases and J by 6 bases; unmatched bases: 10. This CDR3 has 15 amino acids. General study results and limits: Naive subsets typically showed greater estimated richness than memory subsets.

From CD4+ cells came CD45RA+ naive and CD45RA-negative memory subsets. This clonotype originated in a man younger than 35 in good health. The sequenced sample consisted of naive CD4+ T cells sorted from blood. Subset: CD45RA+ positively selected. The V gene is TRBV5-6, the J gene TRBJ2-1; TRBD1 matches 7 bases. The CDR3 is CASSPDREGGNEQFF. DNA for the CDR3: TGTGCCAGCAGCCCTGACAGGGAAGGTGGCAATGAGCAGTTCTTC.